This TCR beta chain was recovered during a study of early T cells in non-severe SARS-CoV-2 infection. The TCR library protocol was used to attach unique molecular identifiers. These identifiers were attached to individual cDNA molecules. MiXCR was run by TCRdb on the 5' RACE reads, yielding one entry per CDR3 protein. The data contain under 45,000 distinct CDR3 sequences, roughly 5.7% of them singletons. Study conclusions and caveats: VDJdb matching, biased toward anti-spike CD8 responses, missed private and CD4 specificities.

By frequency in the sample, this clonotype is medium-sized (0.01 to 0.1%). The target antigen is unknown. With V trimmed by 4 bases and J by 16 bases, 5 bases remained unmatched. The CDR3 is 11 residues long. Sequencing was performed on whole blood, taken at baseline. The rearrangement links TRBV12-3 or TRBV12-4 to TRBJ2-1, with 9 positions matching TRBD1. This receptor was identified in an adult who was a healthcare worker with PCR-confirmed SARS-CoV-2 infection or an uninfected control (not recorded which). CDR3 region: CASSSGTGNFF. The CDR3 DNA is TGTGCCAGCAGTTCGGGGACAGGGAACTTCTTC.